What follows are 24 T cell receptor beta chains derived from one specimen sequenced in a study of shared clonotypes between healthy human individuals. Repertoires were generated with immunoSEQ multiplex PCR, while TCRdb's copy carries only in-frame clones and drops some. The table records some 2.1 million clones, 85% to 95% of them present only once. The sample was naive CD4+ T cells sorted from blood. The subset is: CD45RA+ positively selected. The receptors shown here come from a man aged 18 to 29 in good health.

This chain connects TRBV5-4 to TRBJ1-3; D may be TRBD1 (5 bases). V lost 0 bases and J lost 0, with 7 bases in between. Germline V gene lookup returns CDR1 SGHNT and CDR2 YYREEE (reference sequence). The CDR3 sequence is 15 residues long. CDR3 in amino acids: CASSLAGTSGNTIYF. The CDR3 coding sequence is TGTGCCAGCAGCTTGGCGGGGACCTCTGGAAACACCATATATTTT.

The V gene is TRBV6-1, the J gene TRBJ1-4; no clear D. The length of the CDR3 is 13 residues. V lost 9 bases and J lost 5, with 13 bases in between. Germline-derived CDR1 and CDR2 are MNHNS and SASEGT. The CDR3 protein is CASKRPGNEKLFF. As DNA, the CDR3 is TGTGCCAGTAAGAGGCCGGGGAATGAAAAACTGTTTTTT.

Concerning this clone itself: Other DNA variants within this sample encode the same CDR3. The gene calls are TRBV7-2 and TRBJ2-7; D possibly uses TRBD1 or TRBD2 (5 bases each). The germline V gene has CDR1 SGHTA and CDR2 FQGNSA. This CDR3 comprises 12 residues. V was pared by 2 bases and J by 6 bases, with 8 bases between. The CDR3 here is CASSLSGGEQYF. The CDR3 DNA follows: TGTGCCAGCAGCTTAAGTGGGGGCGAGCAGTACTTC.

Comment on this clone: This sample also contains other DNA sequences that code for the same CDR3. The chain carries TRBV28 and TRBJ1-5; possibly TRBD1 for D (5 bases). In germline, CDR1 is MDHEN, CDR2 SYDVKM. The CDR3 is 13 amino acids. V lost 3 bases and J 7 bases, leaving 10 bases between the germline ends. In nucleotides, the CDR3 is TGTGCCAGCAGTTTTGGGGGGTACCAGCCCCAGCATTTT. This encodes CASSFGGYQPQHF. Variable domain in full (rest from reference TRBV28 and TRBJ1-5): DVKVTQSSRYLVKRTGEKVFLECVQDMDHENMFWYRQDPGLGLRLIYFSYDVKMKEKGDIPEGYSVSREKKERFSLILESASTNQTSMYLCASSFGGYQPQHFGDGTRLSIL.

The chain carries TRBV25-1 and TRBJ2-5; TRBD1 matches at 9 bases. The germline V gene has CDR1 MGHDK and CDR2 SYGVNS. The CDR3 covers 17 residues. The junction had 11 bases not matched to a gene; V was cut back by 1 base and J by 5 bases. CDR3 sequence (DNA): TGTGCCAGCAGTGAATTGGCAACCTGGACAGGGGTCGAGACCCAGTACTTC. It specifies CASSELATWTGVETQYF.

The chain carries TRBV28 and TRBJ1-5; D gene uncertain. The CDR3 totals 15 residues. The germline V and J ends were trimmed by 3 bases and 1 base, with 10 bases remaining between them. Germline CDR1 reads MDHEN; CDR2 reads SYDVKM. CDR3 sequence: CASSLALRSNQPQHF. The CDR3 DNA sequence: TGTGCCAGCAGTTTGGCCTTACGGAGCAATCAGCCCCAGCATTTT.

V is TRBV4-2 and J is TRBJ2-1; the D call may be TRBD1 or TRBD2 (6 bases each). Trimming shortened V by 4 bases and J by 7 bases, and 11 bases separated the two germline ends. The CDR3 contains 13 residues. CDR1 is LGHNA and CDR2 is YNFKEQ in the germline V gene. This chain's CDR3 is CASSLGGPNEQFF. The CDR3 DNA sequence: TGTGCCAGCAGCCTCGGGGGCCCGAATGAGCAGTTCTTC.

The genes are TRBV6-6 and TRBJ2-5; possible D gene TRBD1, 6 bases. The CDR3 totals 15 residues. V was clipped by 6 bases and J by 1 base, with 15 bases between them. Germline V gene lookup returns CDR1 MNHNY and CDR2 SVGAGI (reference sequence). In DNA, the CDR3 is TGTGCCAGCAGCCTGACAGGACCTATCCAAGAGACCCAGTACTTC. Its protein is CASSLTGPIQETQYF.

V gene TRBV19 combines with J gene TRBJ1-2; 9 bases align to TRBD1. CDR3 length: 16 amino acids. Germline assignment: CDR1 LNHDA and CDR2 SQIVND (reference sequence). Losses at the gene ends were 9 bases for V and 2 bases for J; bases not matched to a gene: 13. CDR3 amino acids: CASKGQGGFLNYGYTF. CDR3 sequence (DNA): TGTGCCAGCAAGGGACAGGGAGGGTTCTTGAACTATGGCTACACCTTC.

Worth noting for this clone: Other DNA sequences in the same sample also yield this CDR3. The genes are TRBV7-2 and TRBJ2-7, with D tentatively TRBD2 (6 bases). V shed 2 bases and J shed 4 bases, with 12 bases lying between them. Per germline, CDR1 SGHTA and CDR2 FQGNSA. The CDR3 loop spans 14 amino acids. This CDR3 reads CASSLQGGSYEQYF. CDR3 DNA: TGTGCCAGCAGCTTACAGGGAGGTTCTTACGAGCAGTACTTC.

This clone was seen once. The chain recombines TRBV11-2 with TRBJ2-7; D gene uncertain. Germline-derived CDR1 and CDR2 are SGHAT and FQNNGV. The CDR3 spans 14 residues. V gave up 1 base and J gave up 6 bases, with 13 bases separating them. The CDR3 reads CASSLGAASLEQYF. The DNA of the CDR3 is TGTGCCAGCAGCTTAGGGGCAGCGTCCCTCGAGCAGTACTTC. Full variable domain (outside the CDR3, taken from reference TRBV11-2 and TRBJ2-7): EAGVAQSPRYKIIEKRQSVAFWCNPISGHATLYWYQQILGQGPKLLIQFQNNGVVDDSQLPKDRFSAERLKGVDSTLKIQPAKLEDSAVYLCASSLGAASLEQYFGPGTRLTVT.

The chain couples TRBV6-5 to TRBJ2-3; D gene uncertain. Deletions cut 7 bases from V and 3 bases from J, with 14 bases between. Germline V gene sequence: CDR1 MNHEY, CDR2 SVGAGI. The CDR3 has 14 residues. In DNA, the CDR3 is TGTGCCAGCACCCGAGGAATGGGGACAGATACGCAGTATTTT. Translated: CASTRGMGTDTQYF.

This chain uses TRBV5-4 with TRBJ2-1; a weak D match, TRBD2 (6 bases). Deletions cut 2 bases from V and 7 bases from J, with 10 bases between. Germline values: CDR1 SGHNT, CDR2 YYREEE (reference sequence). The CDR3 is 13 residues long. The CDR3 bases are TGTGCCAGCAGCTTCGGGGGTACGAATGAGCAGTTCTTC. Its protein is CASSFGGTNEQFF.

The rearrangement uses TRBV5-1 and TRBJ1-3, with D perhaps TRBD1 (5 bases). This CDR3 comprises 13 residues. Trimming cost V 4 bases and J 8 bases, with 13 bases left between them. Per germline, CDR1 SGHRS and CDR2 YFSETQ. CDR3 nucleotide sequence: TGCGCCAGCAGCCTCCCCCGGGGGGACACCATATATTTT. Amino acid sequence: CASSLPRGDTIYF.

The rearrangement uses TRBV10-1 and TRBJ2-1; 8 bases are a match to TRBD2. Unmatched junction bases numbered 8, after V lost 5 bases and J lost 14 bases. The CDR3 consists of 12 residues. Germline V gene sequence: CDR1 WNHNN, CDR2 SYGVQD (reference sequence). The CDR3 region has the DNA TGCGCCAGCAGTAGAAGCGGGGGCCCCGAGTTCTTC. It translates to CASSRSGGPEFF.

The chain is built from TRBV7-9 and TRBJ2-3; TRBD1 agrees at 7 bases. Unmatched junction bases numbered 5, after V lost 4 bases and J lost 1 base. The V gene's germline CDR1 is SEHNR and CDR2 FQNEAQ (reference sequence). The CDR3 extends over 15 amino acids. The CDR3 DNA reads as TGTGCCAGCAGCTGGGGACAGCTAGGCACAGATACGCAGTATTTT. This gives the protein CASSWGQLGTDTQYF.

V usage is TRBV23-1 and J usage is TRBJ2-5, with D possibly being TRBD2 (6 bases). TRBV23-1 is classed as an ORF, of uncertain function. The CDR3 totals 14 residues. V lost 4 bases to trimming and J lost 4 bases, with 13 bases between them. DNA of the CDR3: TGCGCCAGCAGTCCCTTGGAGGGCTCAGAGACCCAGTACTTC. Encoded protein: CASSPLEGSETQYF.

Worth noting for this clone: Different DNA sequences within this sample yield the same CDR3. The gene calls are TRBV5-1 and TRBJ1-1; no definite D call. Trimming removed 0 bases from V and 2 bases from J, with 8 bases in between. CDR1 is SGHRS and CDR2 is YFSETQ in the germline V gene. The CDR3 sequence is 14 residues long. The CDR3 DNA is TGCGCCAGCAGCTTGGTATCAGGAAACACTGAAGCTTTCTTT. Protein: CASSLVSGNTEAFF.

The chain links TRBV27 to TRBJ2-2, with TRBD2 as a possible D gene (5 bases). The V gene's germline CDR1 is MNHEY and CDR2 SMNVEV (reference sequence). CDR3 size: 13 residues. The V gene lost 3 bases and the J gene lost 7 bases, with 9 bases spanning the gap. In DNA, the CDR3 is TGTGCCAGCAGTTTTGCGGCGGGCGGGGAGCTGTTTTTT. Its translation: CASSFAAGGELFF.

This clone appeared a single time. The genes are TRBV27 and TRBJ2-1; D might be TRBD2 (6 bases). V shed 0 bases and J shed 6 bases, with 9 bases lying between them. CDR1 is MNHEY and CDR2 is SMNVEV in the germline V gene (reference sequence). The CDR3 is made up of 14 amino acids. The CDR3 region is CASSLSVGGNEQFF. For the CDR3, the DNA is TGTGCCAGCAGTTTATCGGTGGGGGGCAATGAGCAGTTCTTC.

The chain carries TRBV5-1 and TRBJ1-2; D is uncertain. Germline V gene data show CDR1 as SGHRS and CDR2 as YFSETQ. The V end was cut by 4 bases, the J end by 1 base, with 11 bases between. The CDR3 length is 14 residues. The CDR3 reads CASSPTAGNYGYTF. CDR3 in DNA: TGCGCCAGCAGCCCAACAGCTGGTAACTATGGCTACACCTTC.

This clone was recorded only once. The rearrangement uses TRBV19 and TRBJ1-2, with D tentatively TRBD1 (6 bases). Germline CDR1 and CDR2: LNHDA and SQIVND (reference sequence). Trimming took 7 bases from V and 5 from J, leaving 20 bases between them. This CDR3 contains 15 residues. The CDR3 loop reads CASTEQGGVLYGYTF. CDR3 coding DNA: TGTGCCAGTACCGAACAGGGAGGGGTCCTATATGGCTACACCTTC.

This chain connects TRBV7-3 to TRBJ2-2, with D unresolved. Trimming pared 6 bases from V and 7 bases from J, leaving 12 bases between. This CDR3 is built from 13 residues. Germline V lookup: CDR1 SGHTA, CDR2 FQGTGA. The DNA for the CDR3 is TGTGCCAGCAGAGCAGCCATTGGCGGGGAGCTGTTTTTT. Its protein is CASRAAIGGELFF. Together with reference TRBV7-3 and TRBJ2-2, the CDR3 gives the full variable domain: GAGVSQTPSNKVTEKGKYVELRCDPISGHTALYWYRQSLGQGPEFLIYFQGTGAADDSGLPNDRFFAVRPEGSVSTLKIQRTERGDSAVYLCASRAAIGGELFFGEGSRLTVL.

The chain links TRBV25-1 to TRBJ1-4; tentative D call: TRBD1 (6 bases). Trimming left V 3 bases short and J 6 bases short, with 17 bases between. The germline CDR1 and CDR2 sequences are MGHDK and SYGVNS. The CDR3 runs to 16 residues. The CDR3 loop reads CASSDGGRLGYEKLFF. CDR3 bases: TGTGCCAGCAGTGACGGGGGCCGCCTTGGGTATGAAAAACTGTTTTTT.